Given below is one T cell receptor (beta chain) in context. These data are taken from a study of graft-versus-host responses after intestinal transplantation. Study details: Anti-thymocyte globulin served as induction for all recipients, who then took tacrolimus and steroids for approximately three years.

Repertoires were generated with immunoSEQ multiplex PCR, while TCRdb's copy carries only in-frame clones and drops some. The profile covers 18,000 or so clones, with over 90% appearing a single time and 0.75% to 0.9% taken by the ten largest. Germline CDR1 reads MDHEN; CDR2 reads SYDVKM. This CDR3 contains 12 residues. Trimming left V 3 bases short and J 4 bases short, with 6 bases between. This chain uses TRBV28 with TRBJ1-2; D is ambiguous. The receptor's source is a human patient who received an intestinal transplant, so some T cells may come from the graft donor. The input for sequencing was PBMCs, taken 23 days after intestinal transplant. DNA for the CDR3: TGTGCCAGCAGTTTCCGCCTCTATGGCTACACCTTC. Translating it yields CASSFRLYGYTF.